The subject of this entry is one T cell receptor beta chain. The data derive from a study of T cells expressing NK-cell markers. For TCR beta, cDNA was produced by 5'RACE template switching with UMIs. TCRdb reprocessed the 5' RACE reads and stores each CDR3 protein as one record, lacking DNA. The repertoire table contains hundreds of thousands of distinct CDR3 sequences. CDR3 size: 11 residues. Per the germline V gene, CDR1 is SQVTM and CDR2 is ANQGSEA. Input material: blood T cells: a sorted CD56 or NKG2C T cell subset, CD4+ or CD8+ T cells, or bulk PBMC T cells (not recorded which). The TCR originated in a woman between 18 and 75 years old in good health. The chain combines TRBV29-1 with TRBJ1-2; TCRdb's D gene call, TRBD1, goes unchecked for lack of DNA. The CDR3 sequence: CSVVGGYGYTF. Variable domain in full (rest from reference TRBV29-1 and TRBJ1-2): SAVISQKPSRDICQRGTSLTIQCQVDSQVTMMFWYRQQPGQSLTLIATANQGSEATYESGFVIDKFPISRPNLTFSTLTVSNMSPEDSSIYLCSVVGGYGYTFGSGTRLTVV.